The rows below give T cell receptor beta chains drawn from one sample of a study of blood T cell repertoires in COVID-19. TCRdb keeps only in-frame clones here, not all; method: immunoSEQ multiplex PCR. Among about 140,000 clones listed, over 75% were seen once. Sequenced sample: peripheral blood. These receptors all stem from a woman aged 45-65 years with acute or convalescent COVID-19. Each CDR3 is given with its conserved first and last residue. The D gene is left open where the match is weak. Clone size is not always given. Where it is, it says once, few, many or a class for expanded clones.

V gene: TRBV6-6; clone size: -; D gene: TRBD1; J gene: TRBJ1-1; CDR3 protein: CASSYSAGGDTEAFF; CDR3 DNA: TGTGCCAGCAGTTACTCGGCAGGGGGCGACACTGAAGCTTTCTTT
V gene: TRBV9; clone size: -; D gene: -; J gene: TRBJ2-2; CDR3 protein: CASSVAGGRNTGELFF; CDR3 DNA: TGTGCCAGCAGCGTAGCGGGGGGCCGGAACACCGGGGAGCTGTTTTTT
V gene: TRBV6-5; clone size: -; D gene: -; J gene: TRBJ1-2; CDR3 protein: CASTGTLRTGYTF; CDR3 DNA: TGTGCCAGCACTGGGACATTAAGAACCGGCTACACCTTC
V gene: TRBV12-5; clone size: -; D gene: -; J gene: TRBJ1-2; CDR3 protein: CASGLDSPNYGYTF; CDR3 DNA: TGTGCTAGTGGTTTGGACAGCCCTAACTATGGCTACACCTTC
V gene: TRBV6-5; clone size: once; D gene: -; J gene: TRBJ2-2; CDR3 protein: CASRVAGVNTGELFF; CDR3 DNA: TGTGCCAGCAGAGTCGCCGGGGTGAACACCGGGGAGCTGTTTTTT
V gene: TRBV5-6; clone size: -; D gene: TRBD1; J gene: TRBJ2-7; CDR3 protein: CASSLDPTGVASYEQYF; CDR3 DNA: TGTGCCAGCAGCTTGGACCCGACAGGGGTGGCATCCTACGAGCAGTACTTC
V gene: TRBV18; clone size: -; D gene: -; J gene: TRBJ1-6; CDR3 protein: CASSRNRDSPLHF; CDR3 DNA: TGTGCCAGCTCACGGAACAGGGATTCACCCCTCCACTTT
V gene: TRBV19; clone size: once; D gene: -; J gene: TRBJ1-6; CDR3 protein: CASSIGLSGSPLHF; CDR3 DNA: TGTGCCAGTAGTATTGGACTCAGCGGGTCACCCCTCCACTTT
V gene: TRBV4-1; clone size: -; D gene: -; J gene: TRBJ2-1; CDR3 protein: CASSQLQGSSYNEQFF; CDR3 DNA: TGCGCCAGCAGCCAGCTACAGGGTAGCTCCTACAATGAGCAGTTCTTC
V gene: TRBV9; clone size: -; D gene: TRBD1; J gene: TRBJ1-2; CDR3 protein: CASSGRDRLNYGYTF; CDR3 DNA: TGTGCCAGCAGCGGCCGGGACAGGCTTAACTATGGCTACACCTTC
V gene: TRBV7-9; clone size: once; D gene: -; J gene: TRBJ2-1; CDR3 protein: CASSLVPSLSYNEQFF; CDR3 DNA: TGTGCCAGCAGCTTAGTTCCTAGTTTATCCTACAATGAGCAGTTCTTC
V gene: TRBV5-1; clone size: -; D gene: -; J gene: TRBJ1-2; CDR3 protein: CASRIGGTRGYTF; CDR3 DNA: TGCGCCAGCCGAATAGGGGGAACGCGTGGCTACACCTTC
V gene: TRBV6-5; clone size: once; D gene: -; J gene: TRBJ2-2; CDR3 protein: CASILRGTGELFF; CDR3 DNA: TGTGCCAGCATTTTAAGGGGCACCGGGGAGCTGTTTTTT
V gene: TRBV18; clone size: -; D gene: -; J gene: TRBJ1-3; CDR3 protein: CASFATRSGNTIYF; CDR3 DNA: TGTGCCAGCTTCGCGACGCGGTCAGGAAACACCATATATTTT
V gene: TRBV11-2; clone size: -; D gene: TRBD2; J gene: TRBJ2-2; CDR3 protein: CASTPGLAGPGELFF; CDR3 DNA: TGTGCCAGCACCCCAGGACTAGCGGGCCCCGGGGAGCTGTTTTTT
V gene: TRBV19; clone size: -; D gene: -; J gene: TRBJ1-6; CDR3 protein: CASRQGNSPLHF; CDR3 DNA: TGTGCCAGTAGGCAGGGCAATTCACCCCTCCACTTT
V gene: TRBV2; clone size: -; D gene: -; J gene: TRBJ1-1; CDR3 protein: CASSTGPVKAFF; CDR3 DNA: TGTGCCAGCAGTACAGGACCCGTGAAAGCTTTCTTT
V gene: TRBV24-1; clone size: -; D gene: TRBD1; J gene: TRBJ2-3; CDR3 protein: CATSDLSTSRPGQGISDTQYF; CDR3 DNA: TGTGCCACCAGTGATTTATCGACATCCCGTCCGGGACAGGGGATTTCAGATACGCAGTATTTT
V gene: TRBV27; clone size: -; D gene: TRBD1; J gene: TRBJ2-2; CDR3 protein: CASTLFGQVGTGELFF; CDR3 DNA: TGTGCCAGCACCTTATTTGGACAGGTCGGCACCGGGGAGCTGTTTTTT
V gene: TRBV10-3; clone size: -; D gene: -; J gene: TRBJ1-2; CDR3 protein: CAIRGPANYGYTF; CDR3 DNA: TGTGCCATCAGGGGGCCGGCGAACTATGGCTACACCTTC
V gene: TRBV7-9; clone size: -; D gene: -; J gene: TRBJ2-1; CDR3 protein: CASSLGVGEWNEQFF; CDR3 DNA: TGTGCCAGCAGCTTAGGGGTGGGAGAATGGAATGAGCAGTTCTTC
V gene: TRBV28; clone size: -; D gene: -; J gene: TRBJ1-1; CDR3 protein: CASRTGGMEPNTEAFF; CDR3 DNA: TGTGCCAGCAGGACCGGGGGGATGGAACCGAACACTGAAGCTTTCTTT
V gene: TRBV5-1; clone size: -; D gene: -; J gene: TRBJ1-2; CDR3 protein: CASSLGDRDVRSYTF; CDR3 DNA: TGCGCCAGCAGCTTGGGTGACAGAGACGTTCGAAGCTACACCTTC
V gene: TRBV14; clone size: -; D gene: TRBD1; J gene: TRBJ1-1; CDR3 protein: CASSLPGQGGHTEAFF; CDR3 DNA: TGTGCCAGCAGCCTTCCCGGACAGGGAGGTCACACTGAAGCTTTCTTT
V gene: TRBV5-8; clone size: -; D gene: TRBD1; J gene: TRBJ1-4; CDR3 protein: CASSKGTGWEKLFF; CDR3 DNA: TGTGCCAGCAGCAAAGGGACAGGGTGGGAAAAACTGTTTTTT
V gene: TRBV18; clone size: -; D gene: TRBD2; J gene: TRBJ2-3; CDR3 protein: CASSPTTLAGSGDTQYF; CDR3 DNA: TGTGCCAGCTCACCAACTACACTAGCGGGGTCTGGGGATACGCAGTATTTT
V gene: TRBV6-4; clone size: -; D gene: TRBD2; J gene: TRBJ2-5; CDR3 protein: CASSERGGETQYF; CDR3 DNA: TGTGCCAGCAGTGAAAGGGGAGGGGAGACCCAGTACTTC
V gene: TRBV27; clone size: few; D gene: -; J gene: TRBJ2-7; CDR3 protein: CASSPIKDTPYEQYF; CDR3 DNA: TGTGCCAGCAGTCCCATAAAGGACACTCCCTACGAGCAGTACTTC
V gene: TRBV7-9; clone size: -; D gene: -; J gene: TRBJ1-5; CDR3 protein: CASSKNSDQPQHF; CDR3 DNA: TGTGCCAGCAGCAAGAATTCGGATCAGCCCCAGCATTTT
V gene: TRBV9; clone size: -; D gene: -; J gene: TRBJ1-2; CDR3 protein: CASSVGGDYGYTF; CDR3 DNA: TGTGCCAGCAGCGTAGGGGGGGACTATGGCTACACCTTC
V gene: TRBV5-6; clone size: -; D gene: -; J gene: TRBJ1-4; CDR3 protein: CASSLTDSPGEKLFF; CDR3 DNA: TGTGCCAGCAGCTTGACGGACAGCCCGGGCGAAAAACTGTTTTTT
V gene: TRBV6-5; clone size: -; D gene: TRBD1; J gene: TRBJ1-4; CDR3 protein: CASSRAGQVNEKLFF; CDR3 DNA: TGTGCCAGCAGCCGAGCCGGACAGGTTAATGAAAAACTGTTTTTT
V gene: TRBV3-1/TRBV3-2; clone size: -; D gene: -; J gene: TRBJ1-6; CDR3 protein: CASSQRGQIAYNSPLHF; CDR3 DNA: TGTGCCAGCAGCCAAAGGGGCCAGATCGCCTATAATTCACCCCTCCACTTT
V gene: TRBV19; clone size: -; D gene: -; J gene: TRBJ1-5; CDR3 protein: CASSVANLGNQPQHF; CDR3 DNA: TGTGCCAGTAGTGTCGCAAACTTGGGCAATCAGCCCCAGCATTTT
V gene: TRBV19; clone size: -; D gene: -; J gene: TRBJ2-1; CDR3 protein: CASSIGGSTVEQFF; CDR3 DNA: TGTGCCAGTAGTATTGGGGGCAGCACGGTGGAGCAGTTCTTC
V gene: TRBV3-1/TRBV3-2; clone size: -; D gene: TRBD1; J gene: TRBJ1-1; CDR3 protein: CASSLTGGGTEAFF; CDR3 DNA: TGTGCCAGCAGCCTGACAGGGGGTGGCACTGAAGCTTTCTTT
V gene: TRBV19; clone size: -; D gene: -; J gene: TRBJ1-2; CDR3 protein: CASRSSGISSNYGYTF; CDR3 DNA: TGTGCCAGTAGGTCCTCTGGCATCTCTTCTAACTATGGCTACACCTTC
V gene: TRBV6-5; clone size: -; D gene: -; J gene: TRBJ1-4; CDR3 protein: CASSYSGMAGEKLFF; CDR3 DNA: TGTGCCAGCAGTTACTCGGGAATGGCGGGTGAAAAACTGTTTTTT
V gene: TRBV9; clone size: -; D gene: TRBD1; J gene: TRBJ1-4; CDR3 protein: CASSAPGGDEKLFF; CDR3 DNA: TGTGCCAGCAGCGCACCAGGGGGCGATGAAAAACTGTTTTTT
V gene: TRBV7-9; clone size: -; D gene: -; J gene: TRBJ2-5; CDR3 protein: CASSLEGPETQYF; CDR3 DNA: TGTGCCAGCAGCTTGGAGGGCCCGGAGACCCAGTACTTC
V gene: TRBV6-1; clone size: -; D gene: TRBD1; J gene: TRBJ1-2; CDR3 protein: CASSEVWGQGYTF; CDR3 DNA: TGTGCCAGCAGTGAAGTCTGGGGACAGGGCTACACCTTC
V gene: TRBV5-1; clone size: -; D gene: TRBD1; J gene: TRBJ2-3; CDR3 protein: CASSLWGQQSTDTQYF; CDR3 DNA: TGCGCCAGCAGCTTGTGGGGACAGCAGAGCACAGATACGCAGTATTTT
V gene: TRBV4-2; clone size: few; D gene: -; J gene: TRBJ1-5; CDR3 protein: CASSQDPPNQPQHF; CDR3 DNA: TGTGCCAGCAGCCAAGATCCCCCTAATCAGCCCCAGCATTTT
V gene: TRBV10-3; clone size: -; D gene: -; J gene: TRBJ1-1; CDR3 protein: CAISDLQGNTEAFF; CDR3 DNA: TGTGCCATCAGTGACCTACAGGGAAACACTGAAGCTTTCTTT
V gene: TRBV7-3; clone size: -; D gene: -; J gene: TRBJ2-7; CDR3 protein: CASSTHPGEEQYF; CDR3 DNA: TGTGCCAGCAGCACACACCCAGGGGAAGAGCAGTACTTC
V gene: TRBV11-1; clone size: -; D gene: TRBD1; J gene: TRBJ1-1; CDR3 protein: CASSLGTGKTEAFF; CDR3 DNA: TGTGCCAGCAGCTTAGGGACAGGGAAAACTGAAGCTTTCTTT
V gene: TRBV9; clone size: -; D gene: TRBD2; J gene: TRBJ2-7; CDR3 protein: CASSVGMERGYPYEQYF; CDR3 DNA: TGTGCCAGCAGCGTAGGGATGGAGCGGGGCTACCCCTACGAGCAGTACTTC
V gene: TRBV5-1; clone size: -; D gene: -; J gene: TRBJ2-7; CDR3 protein: CASSPVRPAYEQYF; CDR3 DNA: TGCGCCAGCAGCCCGGTTCGTCCCGCCTACGAGCAGTACTTC
V gene: TRBV7-9; clone size: -; D gene: -; J gene: TRBJ1-1; CDR3 protein: CASSLQGFKNTEAFF; CDR3 DNA: TGTGCCAGCAGCTTACAGGGTTTTAAAAACACTGAAGCTTTCTTT
V gene: TRBV2; clone size: -; D gene: -; J gene: TRBJ1-2; CDR3 protein: CASTRTDYYGYTF; CDR3 DNA: TGTGCCAGCACTAGGACAGACTACTATGGCTACACCTTC
V gene: TRBV5-1; clone size: once; D gene: TRBD1; J gene: TRBJ1-1; CDR3 protein: CASSLVGTANTEAFF; CDR3 DNA: TGCGCCAGCAGCTTGGTCGGGACAGCGAACACTGAAGCTTTCTTT
V gene: TRBV18; clone size: -; D gene: -; J gene: TRBJ1-2; CDR3 protein: CASSPLEQGPDGYTF; CDR3 DNA: TGTGCCAGCTCACCACTAGAGCAGGGTCCCGACGGCTACACCTTC
V gene: TRBV7-2; clone size: -; D gene: TRBD2; J gene: TRBJ2-1; CDR3 protein: CASSQGLAGGGEQFF; CDR3 DNA: TGTGCCAGCAGCCAGGGACTAGCGGGGGGTGGTGAGCAGTTCTTC
V gene: TRBV7-3; clone size: -; D gene: -; J gene: TRBJ1-2; CDR3 protein: CASSEQGRYGYTF; CDR3 DNA: TGTGCCAGCAGCGAACAGGGACGCTATGGCTACACCTTC